Here is one T cell receptor (beta chain) with its context. Its target is not known. These data belong to a study of monozygotic twins with inflammatory bowel disease. Findings and limits, study-wide: The data did not back a single strong IBD-associated clonotype or signal.

This CDR3 has 12 amino acids. Germline CDR1 is SGHRS and CDR2 is YFSETQ. Reprocessing the 5' RACE reads, TCRdb reports a single entry for every CDR3 protein and omits DNA. This listing includes around 200,000 distinct CDR3 sequences. The specimen sequenced was blood. The receptor's source is a human donor with ulcerative colitis or Crohn's disease, or a healthy co-twin of an affected twin (not recorded which). This chain uses TRBV5-1 with TRBJ2-1; TCRdb lists TRBD1, though no DNA is available to test this call. CDR3 region: CASSFGTGYLVF. Supplemented by reference TRBV5-1 and TRBJ2-1, the full variable domain reads KAGVTQTPRYLIKTRGQQVTLSCSPISGHRSVSWYQQTPGQGLQFLFEYFSETQRNKGNFPGRFSGRQFSNSRSEMNVSTLELGDSALYLCASSFGTGYLVFGPGTRLTVL.